This T cell receptor (beta chain) was captured by sequencing in a study of shared clonotypes between healthy human individuals. Across the whole study: A donor's plate count was three for CD4 naive and three for CD4 memory; CD8 naive had two and CD8 memory one.

Sequencing was performed with immunoSEQ multiplex PCR; in TCRdb, only in-frame clones are kept and a portion is missing. Of approximately 600,000 clones detected, 85% to 95% appear once; the ten largest clones hold approximately 0.11%. CD45RO-negative, CCR7-positively selected cells formed the naive CD8 fraction, excluding terminally differentiated effector memory CD45RA+ cells. Sequencing was performed on naive CD8+ T cells sorted from blood. This receptor was obtained from a woman in her twenties or thirties in good health.

The DNA of the CDR3 is TGTGCCAGTAGTATAGTCCCGGGACAGGGGAACGAGCAGTACTTC. The encoded protein is CASSIVPGQGNEQYF. This chain joins TRBV19 and TRBJ2-7; 10 bases are a match to TRBD1. Trimming took 1 base from V and 5 from J; bases not matched to a gene: 5. The germline gives CDR1 LNHDA, CDR2 SQIVND (reference sequence). This CDR3 comprises 15 residues.